This T cell receptor (beta chain) was found in a study of CD8 T cells in Susac syndrome. Study results and caveats: Detection of Susac-specific public clones gave approximately 16 in total CD8+ repertoires and about five in CD8+ TEMRA repertoires.

Random hexamers were used to reverse transcribe roughly 0.45 to 1 ug of RNA. TCRdb re-analysed the immunoSEQ multiplex PCR reads in MiXCR, keeping a single row per CDR3 protein. The sample holds some 200,000 distinct CDR3 sequences; roughly 94% are singletons and the top ten take 0.15% to 0.2%. Note on this clonotype: Its antigen is currently unknown.

The V end lost 4 bases, the J end lost 5 bases, and 8 bases lay between the germline ends. This CDR3 comprises 13 residues. Germline V lookup: CDR1 SGHAT, CDR2 FQNNGV. Sequencing was performed on CD8+ T cells from PBMCs. V and J are TRBV11-2 and TRBJ2-2, with a weak D call TRBD1 (6 bases). This TCR derives from a human donor with Susac syndrome. The CDR3 DNA reads as TGTGCCAGCAGCTCCGACAGGACCGGGGAGCTGTTTTTT. Amino acid sequence: CASSSDRTGELFF.